This TCR beta chain was observed in a study of blood T cell repertoires in COVID-19 (dated by TCRdb to 2018 to 2021). A note on the overall study: Samples covering the acute and convalescent phases of COVID-19 were provided by collaborators in the United States, Italy and Spain. The samples were drawn from two sources: the first 160 participants of the ongoing ImmuneRACE study, and 1,254 subjects contributed by 6 global collaborators. The material from the prospective study consisted of cDNA or gDNA derived from T cells, B-cell-depleted T cells, or PBMCs. A freely available public database, intended as a resource for researchers studying the immune response to SARS-CoV-2, is where the repertoires were released. Sample metadata almost always included a de-identified subject ID, COVID-19 status, age in years and sex. Where HLA class I and class II types were available, the types were taken from metadata supplied by the sample provider, not from assay-based typing. Subjects who had been exposed to COVID-19, were actively infected with it, or had recovered from it provided the deeply sampled blood TCRbeta repertoires that made up the dataset.

The immunoSEQ Assay, a bias-controlled multiplex PCR, was used to amplify TCRbeta CDR3 regions from genomic DNA. Processing in the source paper ran as follows. Within the assay, amplification of reference gene primers was used to estimate how many nucleated cells each sample contained. To quantify the absolute abundance of each unique TCRbeta CDR3 rearrangement, sequence reads were collapsed and filtered. For each sample, productive Simpson clonality was calculated by taking the square root of Simpson's diversity index across productive rearrangements. The clones in this table, taken by TCRdb from immuneACCESS, are in-frame only. Not every clone is retained; where verified, under half of the shortfall comes from an unresolved V gene, and the cause of the rest is unknown. V and J calls and clone size are copied from that table; D and trimming were computed from the DNA. The sample table lists roughly 160,000 clones, around 90% of them with a count of one. The ten largest clones take up just over 2.5% of the sample.

Broader findings and caveats from the paper: How much clinical and demographic metadata was included differed by source and by participant, and the metadata was provided uncurated.

From a lookup of the germline V gene (reference sequence), CDR1 and CDR2 are SEHNR and FQNEAQ. Unmatched junction bases come to 9, with V trimmed by 1 base and J by 6 bases. Including cysteine and phenylalanine, the CDR3 has 16 amino acids. The entry retains the CDR3 DNA only, 48 bases that are in frame from base 1. Points on this clone: Its antigen remains undetermined. The sample holds no much larger clone one base away, and base qualities are not on file.

In Seattle, one collaborating source enrolled patients while the infection was active and tracked those patients longitudinally over the course of disease. Whole blood was collected in K2EDTA tubes by collaborating institutions according to the institutions' own protocols. For TCRbeta analysis, collaborators shipped samples in one of three forms: frozen whole blood, isolated PBMCs, or DNA extracted from either of those sample types. What was sequenced was peripheral blood. The rearranged chain carries TRBV7-9 and TRBJ2-1, and 7 bases in between align with TRBD2. The sequence derives from a woman aged 80 or over with COVID-19, enrolled during active disease. The DNA sequence is given as TGTGCCAGCAGCTTAGGATCGGGGGGAGTCCTCAATGAGCAGTTCTTC. It translates as CASSLGSGGVLNEQFF. With the rest looked up from the reference TRBV7-9 and TRBJ2-1 genes rather than sequenced, the full variable domain is DTGVSQNPRHKITKRGQNVTFRCDPISEHNRLYWYRQTLGQGPEFLTYFQNEAQLEKSRLLSDRFSAERPKGSFSTLEIQRTEQGDSAMYLCASSLGSGGVLNEQFFGPGTRLTVL.